This TCR beta chain was captured in a study of blood T cell repertoires in COVID-19. CDR3 length: 12 amino acids. Germline values: CDR1 SEHNR, CDR2 FQNEAQ (reference sequence). V was clipped by 5 bases and J by 5 bases, with 9 bases between them. Measured with immunoSEQ multiplex PCR; TCRdb has only the in-frame clones, and not every one. Of around 330,000 clones in the sample, roughly 88% were seen once. The J gene is TRBJ2-5, the V gene TRBV7-9; D remains ambiguous. The clonotype was recovered from a woman under 40 with COVID-19, enrolled during active disease. Material for sequencing was peripheral blood. As DNA, the CDR3 is TGTGCCAGCAGCACTGAGCTGGAGACCCAGTACTTC. Protein: CASSTELETQYF.